This T cell receptor (beta chain) was sequenced for a study of PD-L1 blockade in urothelial cancer. Time point: peripheral blood 6 weeks after treatment start. V lost 6 bases to trimming and J lost 8 bases, with 14 bases between them. Germline CDR1 reads MDHEN; CDR2 reads SYDVKM. The CDR3 is 13 residues long. Data came from immunoSEQ multiplex PCR; TCRdb stores just in-frame clones and leaves some out. In the table there are tens of thousands of clones, around nine tenths of which are singletons. The TCR originated in a woman aged 60-75 years with urothelial cancer. The chain recombines TRBV28 with TRBJ2-1; tentatively, D is TRBD2 (7 bases). The specimen comprised PBMCs, sampled around atezolizumab (anti-PD-L1) treatment. This chain's CDR3 is CASRLQGGDEQFF. CDR3 DNA sequence: TGTGCCAGCAGACTACAGGGAGGGGATGAGCAGTTCTTC.